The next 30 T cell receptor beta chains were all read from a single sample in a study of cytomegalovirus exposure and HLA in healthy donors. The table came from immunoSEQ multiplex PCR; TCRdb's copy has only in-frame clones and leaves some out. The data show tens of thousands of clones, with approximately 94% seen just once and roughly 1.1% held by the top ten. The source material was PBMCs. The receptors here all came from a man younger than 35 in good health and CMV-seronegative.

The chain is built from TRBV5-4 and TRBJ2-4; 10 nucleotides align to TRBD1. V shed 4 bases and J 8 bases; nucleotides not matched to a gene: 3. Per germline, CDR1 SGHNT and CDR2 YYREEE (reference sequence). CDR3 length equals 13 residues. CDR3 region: CASSKDRGDIQYF. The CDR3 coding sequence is TGTGCCAGCAGCAAGGACAGGGGGGACATTCAGTACTTC.

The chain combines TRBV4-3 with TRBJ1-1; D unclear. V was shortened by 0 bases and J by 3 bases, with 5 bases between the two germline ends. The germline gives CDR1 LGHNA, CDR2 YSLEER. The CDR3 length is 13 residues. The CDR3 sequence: CASSQDGDTEAFF. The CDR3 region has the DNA TGCGCCAGCAGCCAAGACGGGGACACTGAAGCTTTCTTT.

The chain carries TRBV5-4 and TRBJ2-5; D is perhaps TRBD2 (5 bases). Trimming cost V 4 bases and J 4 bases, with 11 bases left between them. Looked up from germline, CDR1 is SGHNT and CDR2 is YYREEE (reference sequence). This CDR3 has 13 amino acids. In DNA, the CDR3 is TGTGCCAGCAGCAGTGAGGGCCGAGAGACCCAGTACTTC. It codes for CASSSEGRETQYF.

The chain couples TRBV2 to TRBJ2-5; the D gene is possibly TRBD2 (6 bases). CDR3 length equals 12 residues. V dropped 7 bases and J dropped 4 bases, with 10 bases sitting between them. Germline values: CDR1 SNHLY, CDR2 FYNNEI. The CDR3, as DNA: TGTGCCAGCACGACTAGTTCAGAGACCCAGTACTTC. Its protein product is CASTTSSETQYF.

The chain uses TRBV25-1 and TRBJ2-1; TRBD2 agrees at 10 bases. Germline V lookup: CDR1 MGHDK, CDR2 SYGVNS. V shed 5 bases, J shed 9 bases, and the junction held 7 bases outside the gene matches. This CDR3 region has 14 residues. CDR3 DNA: TGTGCCAGCAGTTATCTAGCGGGAGTTGGTGAGCAGTTCTTC. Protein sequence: CASSYLAGVGEQFF.

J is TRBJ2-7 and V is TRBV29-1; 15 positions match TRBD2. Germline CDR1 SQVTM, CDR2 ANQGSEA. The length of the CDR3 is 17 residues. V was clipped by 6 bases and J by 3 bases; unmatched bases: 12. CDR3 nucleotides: TGCAGCGTGATGAATCCGGGACTAGCGGGAGGAAGCTACGAGCAGTACTTC. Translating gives CSVMNPGLAGGSYEQYF.

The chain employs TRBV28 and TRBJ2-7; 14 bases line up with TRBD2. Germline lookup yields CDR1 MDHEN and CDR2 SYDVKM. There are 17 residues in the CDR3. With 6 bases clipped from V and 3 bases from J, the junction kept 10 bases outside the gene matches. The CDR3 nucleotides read TGTGCCAGCAGCCGGGGACTAGCGGGAGTTTTGGGCTACGAGCAGTACTTC. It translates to CASSRGLAGVLGYEQYF.

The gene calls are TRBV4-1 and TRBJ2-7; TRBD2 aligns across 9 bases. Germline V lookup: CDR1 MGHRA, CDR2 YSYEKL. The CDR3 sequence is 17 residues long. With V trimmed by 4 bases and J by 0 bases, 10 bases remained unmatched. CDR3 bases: TGCGCCAGCAGCCCCGAGGGCGGGGGGGGGAGCTCCTACGAGCAGTACTTC. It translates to CASSPEGGGGSSYEQYF.

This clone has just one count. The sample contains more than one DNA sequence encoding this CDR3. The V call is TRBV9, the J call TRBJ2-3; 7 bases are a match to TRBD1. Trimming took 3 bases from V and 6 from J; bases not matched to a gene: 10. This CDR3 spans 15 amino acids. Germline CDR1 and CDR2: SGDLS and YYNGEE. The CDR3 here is CASSGGGGASDTQYF. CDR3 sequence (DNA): TGTGCCAGCAGCGGAGGGGGCGGTGCATCCGATACGCAGTATTTT. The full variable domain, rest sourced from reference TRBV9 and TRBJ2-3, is DSGVTQTPKHLITATGQRVTLRCSPRSGDLSVYWYQQSLDQGLQFLIQYYNGEERAKGNILERFSAQQFPDLHSELNLSSLELGDSALYFCASSGGGGASDTQYFGPGTRLTVL.

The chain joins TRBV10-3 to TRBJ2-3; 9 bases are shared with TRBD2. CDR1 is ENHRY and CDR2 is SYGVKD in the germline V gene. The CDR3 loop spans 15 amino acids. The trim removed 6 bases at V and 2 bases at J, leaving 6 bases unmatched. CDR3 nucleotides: TGTGCCATCAGGACTAGCGGTAATCCCACAGATACGCAGTATTTT. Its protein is CAIRTSGNPTDTQYF.

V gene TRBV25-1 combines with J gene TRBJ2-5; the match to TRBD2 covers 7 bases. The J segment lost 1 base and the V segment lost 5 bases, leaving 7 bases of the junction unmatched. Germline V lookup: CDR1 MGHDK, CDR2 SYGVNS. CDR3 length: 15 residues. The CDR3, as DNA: TGTGCCAGCAGTTCCCCATCGGGGGGCCAAGAGACCCAGTACTTC. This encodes CASSSPSGGQETQYF.

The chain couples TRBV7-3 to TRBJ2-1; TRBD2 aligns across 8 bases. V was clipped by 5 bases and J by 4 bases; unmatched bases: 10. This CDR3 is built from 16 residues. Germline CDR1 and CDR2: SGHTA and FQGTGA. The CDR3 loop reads CASSLRAGAMYNEQFF. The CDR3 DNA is TGTGCCAGCAGCCTTCGAGCGGGAGCGATGTACAATGAGCAGTTCTTC.

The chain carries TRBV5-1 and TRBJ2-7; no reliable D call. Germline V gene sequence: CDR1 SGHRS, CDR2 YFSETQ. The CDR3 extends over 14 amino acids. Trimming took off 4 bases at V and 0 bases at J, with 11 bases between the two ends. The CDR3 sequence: CASSPFQASYEQYF. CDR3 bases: TGCGCCAGCAGCCCATTTCAGGCCTCCTACGAGCAGTACTTC. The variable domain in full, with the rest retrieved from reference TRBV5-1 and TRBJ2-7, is KAGVTQTPRYLIKTRGQQVTLSCSPISGHRSVSWYQQTPGQGLQFLFEYFSETQRNKGNFPGRFSGRQFSNSRSEMNVSTLELGDSALYLCASSPFQASYEQYFGPGTRLTVT.

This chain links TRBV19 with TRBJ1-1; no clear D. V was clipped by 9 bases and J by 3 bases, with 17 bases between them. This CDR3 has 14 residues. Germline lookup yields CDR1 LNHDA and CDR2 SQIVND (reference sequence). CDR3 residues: CASQPKELDTEAFF. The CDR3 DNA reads TGTGCCAGCCAACCCAAGGAGCTGGACACTGAAGCTTTCTTT.

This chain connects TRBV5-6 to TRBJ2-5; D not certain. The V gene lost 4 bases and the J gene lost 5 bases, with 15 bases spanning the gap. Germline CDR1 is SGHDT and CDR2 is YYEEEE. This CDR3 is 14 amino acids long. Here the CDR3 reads CASSLLSSLETQYF. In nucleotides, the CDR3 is TGTGCCAGCAGCCTCCTATCTAGTTTGGAGACCCAGTACTTC.

For the CDR3, the DNA is TGTGCCAGCAGTTCAGTCAACCACGAGCAGTACTTC. This gives the protein CASSSVNHEQYF. The chain is built from TRBV7-9 and TRBJ2-7; D not resolved. The CDR3 length is 12 residues. The V end was cut by 6 bases, the J end by 5 bases, with 11 bases between. Germline CDR1 SEHNR, CDR2 FQNEAQ (reference sequence).

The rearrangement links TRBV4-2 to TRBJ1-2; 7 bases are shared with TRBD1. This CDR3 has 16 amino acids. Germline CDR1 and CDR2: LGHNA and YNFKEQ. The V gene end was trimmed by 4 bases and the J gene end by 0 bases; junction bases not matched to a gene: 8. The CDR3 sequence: CASSLPGQASNYGYTF. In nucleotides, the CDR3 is TGTGCCAGCAGCCTCCCTGGACAGGCGTCTAACTATGGCTACACCTTC.

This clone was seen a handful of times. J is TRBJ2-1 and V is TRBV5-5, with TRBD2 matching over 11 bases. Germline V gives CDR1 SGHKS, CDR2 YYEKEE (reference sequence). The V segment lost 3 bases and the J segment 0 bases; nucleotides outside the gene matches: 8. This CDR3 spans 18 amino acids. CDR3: CASSSIAGGPSSYNEQFF. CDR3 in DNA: TGTGCCAGCAGCTCTATAGCGGGAGGGCCGAGCTCCTACAATGAGCAGTTCTTC.

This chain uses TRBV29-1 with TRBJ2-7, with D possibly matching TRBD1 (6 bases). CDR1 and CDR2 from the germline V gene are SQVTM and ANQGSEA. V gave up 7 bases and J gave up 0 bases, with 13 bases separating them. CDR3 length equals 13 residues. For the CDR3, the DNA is TGCAGCGCCAATACAGGGTACTCCTACGAGCAGTACTTC. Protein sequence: CSANTGYSYEQYF.

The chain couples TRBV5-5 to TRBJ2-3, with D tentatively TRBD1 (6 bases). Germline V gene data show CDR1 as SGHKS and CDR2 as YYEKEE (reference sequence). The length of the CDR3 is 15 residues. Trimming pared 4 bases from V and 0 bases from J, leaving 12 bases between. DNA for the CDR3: TGTGCCAGCAGCCTCCGGACAGCCAGCACAGATACGCAGTATTTT. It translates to CASSLRTASTDTQYF.

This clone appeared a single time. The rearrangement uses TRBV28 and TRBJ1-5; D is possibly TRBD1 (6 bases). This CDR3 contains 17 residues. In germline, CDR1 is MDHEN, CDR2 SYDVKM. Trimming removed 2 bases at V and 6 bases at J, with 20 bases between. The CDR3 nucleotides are TGTGCCAGCAGTTTAGATCAGGGGACCCTTTCTACTCAGCCCCAGCATTTT. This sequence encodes CASSLDQGTLSTQPQHF.

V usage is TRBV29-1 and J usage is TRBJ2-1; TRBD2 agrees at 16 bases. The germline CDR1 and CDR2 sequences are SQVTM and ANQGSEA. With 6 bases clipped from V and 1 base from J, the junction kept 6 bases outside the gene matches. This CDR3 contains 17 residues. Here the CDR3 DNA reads TGCAGCGTCGGGACTAGCGGGAGGGCCAGATCCTACAATGAGCAGTTCTTC. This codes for CSVGTSGRARSYNEQFF.

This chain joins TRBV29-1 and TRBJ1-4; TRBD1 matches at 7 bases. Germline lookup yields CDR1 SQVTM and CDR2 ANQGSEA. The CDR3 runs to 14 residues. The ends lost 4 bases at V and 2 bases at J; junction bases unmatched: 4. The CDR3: CSVGQGETNEKLFF. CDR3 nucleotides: TGCAGCGTTGGCCAGGGGGAGACTAATGAAAAACTGTTTTTT.

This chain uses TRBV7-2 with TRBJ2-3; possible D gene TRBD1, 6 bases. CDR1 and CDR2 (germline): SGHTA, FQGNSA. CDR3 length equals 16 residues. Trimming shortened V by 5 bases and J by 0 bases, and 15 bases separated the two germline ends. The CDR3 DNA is TGTGCCAGCAGCGTTTACAGGGTAACTAGCACAGATACGCAGTATTTT. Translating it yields CASSVYRVTSTDTQYF.

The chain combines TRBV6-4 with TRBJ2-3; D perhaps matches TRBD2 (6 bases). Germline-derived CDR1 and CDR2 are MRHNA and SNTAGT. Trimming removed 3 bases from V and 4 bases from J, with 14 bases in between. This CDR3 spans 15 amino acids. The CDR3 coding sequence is TGTGCCAGCAGTGAGGGGGGAAGGGCCGCAGATACGCAGTATTTT. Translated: CASSEGGRAADTQYF.

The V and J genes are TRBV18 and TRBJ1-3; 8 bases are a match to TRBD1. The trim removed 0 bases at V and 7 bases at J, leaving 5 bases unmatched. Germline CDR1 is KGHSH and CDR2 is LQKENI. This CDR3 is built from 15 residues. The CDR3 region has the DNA TGTGCCAGCTCACCACCGGGACAGGACCTTAACACCATATATTTT. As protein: CASSPPGQDLNTIYF.

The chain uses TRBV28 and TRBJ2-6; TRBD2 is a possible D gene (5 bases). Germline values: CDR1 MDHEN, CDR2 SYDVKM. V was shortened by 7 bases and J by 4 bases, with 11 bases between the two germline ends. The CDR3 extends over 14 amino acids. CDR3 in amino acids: CASTLGRGANVLTF. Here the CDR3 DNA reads TGTGCCAGCACGCTGGGGAGAGGGGCCAACGTCCTGACTTTC.

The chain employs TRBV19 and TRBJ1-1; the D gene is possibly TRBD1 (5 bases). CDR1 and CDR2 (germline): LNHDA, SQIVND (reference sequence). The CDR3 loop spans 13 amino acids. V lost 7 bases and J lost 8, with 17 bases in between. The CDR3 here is CASTQTELKEAFF. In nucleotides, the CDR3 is TGTGCCAGTACCCAGACAGAACTTAAAGAAGCTTTCTTT. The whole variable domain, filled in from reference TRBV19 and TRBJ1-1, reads DGGITQSPKYLFRKEGQNVTLSCEQNLNHDAMYWYRQDPGQGLRLIYYSQIVNDFQKGDIAEGYSVSREKKESFPLTVTSAQKNPTAFYLCASTQTELKEAFFGQGTRLTVV.

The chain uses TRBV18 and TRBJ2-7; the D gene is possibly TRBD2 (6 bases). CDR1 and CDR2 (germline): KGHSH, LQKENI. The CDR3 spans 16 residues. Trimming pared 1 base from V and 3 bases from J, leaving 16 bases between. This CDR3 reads CASSPRDSTNNYEQYF. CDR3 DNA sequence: TGTGCCAGCTCACCACGGGACTCAACTAACAACTACGAGCAGTACTTC.

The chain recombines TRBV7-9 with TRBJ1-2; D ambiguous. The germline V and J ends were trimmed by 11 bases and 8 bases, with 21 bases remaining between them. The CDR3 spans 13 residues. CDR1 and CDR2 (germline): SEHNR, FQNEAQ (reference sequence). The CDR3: CAGNPSTGTGYTF. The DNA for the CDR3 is TGTGCCGGCAACCCCTCCACCGGTACGGGCTACACCTTC.